These 29 T cell receptor beta chains originate from one sample sequenced in a study of blood T cell repertoires in COVID-19 (dated by TCRdb to 2018 to 2020). The protocol used for the library was the immunoSEQ multiplex PCR assay. TCRdb limited this immuneACCESS table to in-frame rearrangements with V and J called. A share of clones is missing; checked studies link under half to unresolved V genes, and the rest is unexplained. This sample is represented by some 250,000 clones; 82% of them were singletons. The ten largest clones represent roughly 3.1% of the sample. The material sequenced was peripheral blood. These receptors were taken from a woman aged 18-30 years with acute or convalescent COVID-19.

The V gene is TRBV19, the J gene TRBJ1-1; maybe TRBD1 (5 bases). CDR1 is LNHDA, CDR2 SQIVND, per germline (reference sequence). The CDR3 contains 13 residues. V lost 6 bases, J lost 1 base, and 9 bases lay in between. CDR3 protein: CASRRTGNTEAFF. DNA of the CDR3: TGTGCCAGTAGGAGAACAGGGAACACTGAAGCTTTCTTT. The full variable domain, with the rest looked up from reference TRBV19 and TRBJ1-1, is DGGITQSPKYLFRKEGQNVTLSCEQNLNHDAMYWYRQDPGQGLRLIYYSQIVNDFQKGDIAEGYSVSREKKESFPLTVTSAQKNPTAFYLCASRRTGNTEAFFGQGTRLTVV.

The V gene is TRBV7-8, the J gene TRBJ1-2; D may be TRBD1 (5 bases). Germline V gene lookup returns CDR1 SGHVS and CDR2 FQNEAQ. Trimming took off 4 bases at V and 4 bases at J, with 13 bases between the two ends. This CDR3 spans 14 amino acids. CDR3 amino acids: CASSSLQAPYGYTF. DNA for the CDR3: TGTGCCAGCAGCTCACTACAGGCACCCTATGGCTACACCTTC.

CDR3 residues: CASSQDFQGLAGGGYNEQFF. DNA of the CDR3: TGCGCCAGCAGCCAAGACTTTCAGGGACTAGCGGGAGGAGGATACAATGAGCAGTTCTTC. The J gene is TRBJ2-1, the V gene TRBV4-3; 15 bases are shared with TRBD2. Per the germline V gene, CDR1 is LGHNA and CDR2 is YSLEER. This CDR3 has 20 residues. J was trimmed by 4 bases and V by 0 bases; bases with no gene match: 10.

A single count supports this clone. V and J are TRBV7-4 and TRBJ2-1; the D gene is possibly TRBD2 (6 bases). Trimming took off 8 bases at V and 0 bases at J, with 14 bases between the two ends. The CDR3 is 15 amino acids. Germline V gene lookup returns CDR1 SGHVT and CDR2 SQSDAQ. The CDR3 DNA is TGTGCCAGCCCCGACGGAGGGCGCTCCTACAATGAGCAGTTCTTC. This gives the protein CASPDGGRSYNEQFF.

V gene TRBV6-2 or TRBV6-3 combines with J gene TRBJ1-2; possible D gene TRBD1, 5 bases. The V end lost 4 bases, the J end lost 4 bases, and 13 bases lay between the germline ends. The CDR3 is 14 amino acids. CDR1 and CDR2 from the germline V gene are MNHEY and SVGEGT. CDR3 in amino acids: CASSFQGRGYGYTF. CDR3 bases: TGTGCCAGCAGTTTCCAAGGGAGGGGCTATGGCTACACCTTC.

This clone is a singleton in its sample. This chain connects TRBV11-2 to TRBJ1-4; 9 bases align to TRBD1. V was clipped by 5 bases and J by 3 bases; unmatched bases: 10. The CDR3 covers 17 residues. Germline assignment: CDR1 SGHAT and CDR2 FQNNGV. CDR3 nucleotides: TGTGCCAGCAGCCGGACAGGGGCTGTTTCGGCTAATGAAAAACTGTTTTTT. It yields the protein CASSRTGAVSANEKLFF.

The rearrangement uses TRBV5-1 and TRBJ1-1, with D unclear. Germline V gene sequence: CDR1 SGHRS, CDR2 YFSETQ. Trimming cost V 0 bases and J 0 bases, with 12 bases left between them. This CDR3 is built from 16 residues. The DNA for the CDR3 is TGCGCCAGCAGCTTGGCGCTGGGCACGATGAACACTGAAGCTTTCTTT. It specifies CASSLALGTMNTEAFF.

The chain couples TRBV6-2 or TRBV6-3 to TRBJ1-2; 9 positions agree with TRBD1. This CDR3 has 16 residues. Germline V gene data show CDR1 as MNHEY and CDR2 as SVGEGT. V dropped 2 bases and J dropped 4; count of bases not matched to a gene: 8. CDR3 residues: CASSYPTGGLGYGYTF. CDR3 nucleotides: TGTGCCAGCAGTTACCCAACAGGGGGCCTGGGCTATGGCTACACCTTC.

V is TRBV28 and J is TRBJ2-7, with 16 bases fitting TRBD2. This CDR3 contains 18 residues. The germline CDR1 and CDR2 sequences are MDHEN and SYDVKM. V was clipped by 4 bases and J by 2 bases; unmatched bases: 8. The CDR3 nucleotides are TGTGCCAGCAGTTCGCCGGGACTAGCGGGAGGGGGGACCTACGAGCAGTACTTC. It encodes CASSSPGLAGGGTYEQYF.

This clone showed up just once. V and J are TRBV11-3 and TRBJ2-1; TRBD2 matches at 8 bases. V shed 2 bases and J 8 bases; nucleotides not matched to a gene: 5. From germline, CDR1 is SGHNT and CDR2 YENEEA. The length of the CDR3 is 14 residues. The CDR3 loop is CASSLQRESYEQFF. The DNA of the CDR3 is TGTGCCAGCAGCTTACAGCGGGAGTCCTATGAGCAGTTCTTC.

The sample holds one count of this clone. J is TRBJ1-2 and V is TRBV5-1; 7 positions match TRBD1. The germline gives CDR1 SGHRS, CDR2 YFSETQ. After removal of 1 base from V and 0 bases from J, the junction contained 9 bases not matched to a gene. The CDR3 contains 17 residues. The DNA for the CDR3 is TGCGCCAGCAGCTTGACGGCAAGGGGGCCAGCTAACTATGGCTACACCTTC. It encodes CASSLTARGPANYGYTF.

The V gene is TRBV7-2, the J gene TRBJ2-1; 16 positions match TRBD2. V shed 3 bases and J 10 bases; nucleotides not matched to a gene: 9. Germline V lookup: CDR1 SGHTA, CDR2 FQGNSA. This CDR3 comprises 17 residues. The CDR3 protein is CASSLSGTSGRVGEQFF. In nucleotides, the CDR3 is TGTGCCAGCAGCTTGTCCGGGACTAGCGGGAGGGTAGGAGAGCAGTTCTTC.

The chain is built from TRBV6-2 or TRBV6-3 and TRBJ2-4, with 7 bases matching TRBD1. The ends lost 6 bases at V and 6 bases at J; junction bases unmatched: 8. This CDR3 has 14 residues. CDR1 is MNHEY and CDR2 is SVGEGT in the germline V gene. The CDR3: CASSTGEMGNIQYF. DNA for the CDR3: TGTGCCAGCAGCACAGGGGAAATGGGAAACATTCAGTACTTC.

CDR3 sequence: CASSPPGQGVNEQFF. The DNA of the CDR3 is TGCGCCAGCAGTCCACCGGGACAGGGAGTCAATGAGCAGTTCTTC. J is TRBJ2-1 and V is TRBV10-1; 9 nucleotides agree with TRBD1. The CDR3 has 15 amino acids. Germline V gene lookup returns CDR1 WNHNN and CDR2 SYGVQD (reference sequence). V shed 5 bases, J shed 6 bases, and the junction held 8 bases outside the gene matches.

The chain is built from TRBV30 and TRBJ2-5; D gene uncertain. Germline CDR1 is GTSNPN and CDR2 is SVGIG (reference sequence). Between the trimmed V and J ends, which lost 2 bases and 5 bases, there was a span of 6 bases. The CDR3 sequence is 11 residues long. CDR3 nucleotides: TGTGCCTGGAGTACCGGGGAGACCCAGTACTTC. It encodes CAWSTGETQYF.

The chain carries TRBV5-8 and TRBJ2-1; TRBD2 is a possible D gene (6 bases). CDR1 SGHTS and CDR2 YDEGEE come from the germline V gene. V was cut by 0 bases and J by 2 bases, with 9 bases left in between. The CDR3 has 15 residues. For the CDR3, the DNA is TGTGCCAGCAGCTTGGCGGCGGGGACCTACAATGAGCAGTTCTTC. Its translation is CASSLAAGTYNEQFF. Together with reference TRBV5-8 and TRBJ2-1, the CDR3 gives the full variable domain: EAGVTQSPTHLIKTRGQQATLRCSPISGHTSVYWYQQALGLGLQFLLWYDEGEERNRGNFPPRFSGRQFPNYSSELNVNALELEDSALYLCASSLAAGTYNEQFFGPGTRLTVL.

In this sample, this clone turned up once. The genes are TRBV10-3 and TRBJ2-5; 13 bases map to TRBD2. CDR1 and CDR2 (germline): ENHRY, SYGVKD. The trim removed 10 bases at V and 5 bases at J, leaving 10 bases unmatched. CDR3 length: 15 residues. In DNA, the CDR3 is TGTGCCACACGGACTAGCGGGAGTCCTCGGGAGACCCAGTACTTC. Translated, it gives CATRTSGSPRETQYF.

V and J are TRBV4-3 and TRBJ2-7; D is uncertain. V gave up 0 bases and J gave up 2 bases, with 8 bases separating them. Germline V gene data show CDR1 as LGHNA and CDR2 as YSLEER. The CDR3 is 14 amino acids. The CDR3 is CASSQDAVTYEQYF. The CDR3, as DNA: TGCGCCAGCAGCCAAGATGCGGTTACCTACGAGCAGTACTTC.

V gene TRBV4-3 combines with J gene TRBJ1-3; D is unresolved. The CDR3 consists of 17 residues. CDR1 is LGHNA, CDR2 YSLEER, per germline. Trimming left V 0 bases short and J 0 bases short, with 12 bases between. The DNA for the CDR3 is TGCGCCAGCAGCCAAGATTGGTACGGAGACTCTGGAAACACCATATATTTT. This encodes CASSQDWYGDSGNTIYF.

In this sample, this clone turned up once. The chain is built from TRBV20-1 and TRBJ1-1; unclear D gene. This CDR3 is 11 amino acids long. Trimming took off 4 bases at V and 1 base at J, with 4 bases between the two ends. Germline V gene sequence: CDR1 DFQATT, CDR2 SNEGSKA (reference sequence). The CDR3 region is CSANKNTEAFF. The CDR3 DNA sequence: TGCAGTGCTAATAAGAACACTGAAGCTTTCTTT.

The rearrangement joins TRBV4-3 to TRBJ2-5; TRBD1 might be the D (5 bases). V lost 0 bases to trimming and J lost 4 bases, with 12 bases between them. The germline V gene encodes CDR1 LGHNA and CDR2 YSLEER. This CDR3 region has 15 residues. CDR3 in amino acids: CASSQDTRVSETQYF. In DNA form, the CDR3 reads TGCGCCAGCAGCCAAGATACCAGGGTTTCAGAGACCCAGTACTTC.

The rearrangement links TRBV28 to TRBJ2-7; D is perhaps TRBD1 (5 bases). This CDR3 contains 14 residues. CDR1 and CDR2 (germline): MDHEN, SYDVKM. Trimming took 3 bases from V and 1 from J, leaving 10 bases between them. Written as DNA, the CDR3 is TGTGCCAGCAGTTTTCTAACAGGTTCCTACGAGCAGTACTTC. Its translation: CASSFLTGSYEQYF.

The rearrangement joins TRBV7-8 to TRBJ2-1, with 10 bases that match TRBD2. In germline, CDR1 is SGHVS, CDR2 FQNEAQ. The V gene end was trimmed by 3 bases and the J gene end by 0 bases; junction bases not matched to a gene: 17. The CDR3 spans 21 residues. This chain's CDR3 is CASSLDQLAGFIPSSYNEQFF. Here the CDR3 DNA reads TGTGCCAGCAGCTTGGACCAACTAGCGGGATTTATTCCGAGCTCCTACAATGAGCAGTTCTTC.

V and J are TRBV7-9 and TRBJ2-3, with 9 bases fitting TRBD2. V lost 6 bases to trimming and J lost 2 bases; unmatched junction nucleotides: 6. CDR3 length: 15 residues. In germline, CDR1 is SEHNR, CDR2 FQNEAQ (reference sequence). The CDR3 region has the DNA TGTGCCAGCAGGGTGACTAGCGGATACACAGATACGCAGTATTTT. Translating gives CASRVTSGYTDTQYF.

The genes are TRBV5-4 and TRBJ1-1, with D unclear. Trimming shortened V by 0 bases and J by 4 bases, and 7 bases separated the two germline ends. Germline CDR1 is SGHNT and CDR2 is YYREEE (reference sequence). The CDR3 consists of 13 residues. CDR3 in DNA: TGTGCCAGCAGCTTGGGCCCACTCACTGAAGCTTTCTTT. Residues: CASSLGPLTEAFF.

This chain connects TRBV7-8 to TRBJ2-2; 7 nucleotides agree with TRBD1. With V trimmed by 4 bases and J by 4 bases, 15 bases remained unmatched. The germline gives CDR1 SGHVS, CDR2 FQNEAQ. The CDR3 extends over 18 amino acids. CDR3 protein: CASSSPEDRQGLTGELFF. CDR3 coding DNA: TGTGCCAGCAGCTCCCCTGAGGACAGGCAGGGTCTCACCGGGGAGCTGTTTTTT.

A word on this clone: The sample carries other DNA sequences with the same CDR3. This rearrangement joins TRBV5-1 to TRBJ2-1; 12 positions match TRBD2. With V trimmed by 3 bases and J by 5 bases, 3 bases remained unmatched. Germline V gives CDR1 SGHRS, CDR2 YFSETQ. This CDR3 has 15 amino acids. CDR3 loop: CASSWTSGANNEQFF. DNA of the CDR3: TGCGCCAGCAGCTGGACTAGCGGGGCTAACAATGAGCAGTTCTTC.

The chain has TRBV2 and TRBJ2-5, with 13 bases matching TRBD2. CDR3 length equals 14 residues. Germline loops: CDR1 SNHLY, CDR2 FYNNEI. Unmatched junction bases numbered 3, after V lost 6 bases and J lost 5 bases. This chain's CDR3 is CASSPTSGRETQYF. CDR3 nucleotide sequence: TGTGCCAGCAGCCCGACTAGCGGGAGGGAGACCCAGTACTTC.

In its sample, this clone was seen a few times. For the CDR3, the DNA is TGTGCCAGCAGTGAAGCTAAAGAGACCCAGTACTTC. Translated: CASSEAKETQYF. The chain links TRBV6-1 to TRBJ2-5; D gene ambiguous. Trimming took 0 bases from V and 3 from J, leaving 2 bases between them. The germline V gene has CDR1 MNHNS and CDR2 SASEGT. This CDR3 is 12 amino acids long.